The 3 T cell receptor beta chains in this list originate from one sample, sequenced in a study of cytomegalovirus exposure and HLA in healthy donors. PCR involved 60 Vbeta and 13 Jbeta primers. The data were produced by immunoSEQ multiplex PCR, yet TCRdb's version contains in-frame clones alone and is incomplete. Of 140,000 or so clones detected, over 70% appear once; the ten largest clones hold 4.5%. What was sequenced was PBMCs. These receptors came from a man aged 40-55 years in good health and CMV-seronegative.

The rearrangement links TRBV13 to TRBJ1-4, with D unresolved. CDR1 is PRHDT, CDR2 FYEKMQ, per germline (reference sequence). The ends were cut back, 5 bases at V and 8 bases at J, with 18 bases in the middle. CDR3 length equals 15 residues. The CDR3 loop reads CASSPIGGGGEKLFF. The CDR3 DNA reads TGTGCCAGCAGCCCTATCGGCGGTGGTGGCGAAAAACTGTTTTTT.

CDR3 in amino acids: CASSLLGGVGYTF. The CDR3 DNA follows: TGTGCCAGCAGTTTACTCGGAGGGGTTGGCTACACCTTC. V is TRBV28 and J is TRBJ1-2, with D possibly TRBD1 on 5 matching bases. The CDR3 contains 13 residues. V dropped 2 bases and J dropped 7 bases, with 11 bases sitting between them. From germline, CDR1 is MDHEN and CDR2 SYDVKM.

The chain recombines TRBV28 with TRBJ2-1; D is possibly TRBD1 (6 bases). This CDR3 is 15 amino acids long. V gave up 4 bases and J gave up 5 bases, with 15 bases separating them. Germline V gene data show CDR1 as MDHEN and CDR2 as SYDVKM. CDR3 residues: CASSSHPGQDNEQFF. The CDR3 DNA is TGTGCCAGCAGTTCCCACCCGGGACAAGACAATGAGCAGTTCTTC.